This T cell receptor (beta chain) was captured in a study of blood T cell repertoires in COVID-19. TCRdb's table, derived via immunoSEQ multiplex PCR, lists solely in-frame clones and lacks some. The sample shows over 350,000 clones, roughly 88% of them seen only once. CDR1 is SGHTA, CDR2 FQGNSA, per germline. Trimming left V 0 bases short and J 6 bases short, with 11 bases between. The CDR3 has 14 amino acids. The chain joins TRBV7-2 to TRBJ1-1; D gene unclear. The clonotype was recovered from a woman aged 25-40 years with active or convalescent COVID-19. The sequenced material came from peripheral blood. The CDR3 DNA follows: TGTGCCAGCAGCTTAGCCGCGCTGATACCTGAAGCTTTCTTT. This sequence encodes CASSLAALIPEAFF.